This T cell receptor beta chain was captured in a study of T-cell reconstitution after alpha-beta-depleted transplantation in children. Preparation of the TCRbeta library involved a method that used unique molecular identifiers. In TCRdb, the PCR reads were re-called with MiXCR into one record per CDR3 protein. In the table there are about 980,000 distinct CDR3 sequences, around 30% of which are singletons. The V and J ends lost 3 bases and 2 bases, in that order; junction bases with no gene match: 6. This CDR3 is built from 14 residues. Germline V gene sequence: CDR1 DFQATT, CDR2 SNEGSKA (reference sequence). General study results and limits: Day-60 TCRbeta diversity that was high in some patients was derived from surviving recipient T cells and thymic progenitors. About two months after transplant, alpha-beta T cells reportedly came from several hundred expanded graft clones. Fresh T-cell production supplied most of the T-cell counts and diversity seen one year after transplant.

This clonotype was counted between two and nine times. Its antigen is as yet unknown. Specimen: PBMCs, mostly from graft donor cells, collected 360 days after TCRalphabeta/CD19-depleted stem cell transplant. This receptor was obtained from a boy younger than two who had a stem cell transplant for SCID, so the T cells may come from the graft donor. The J gene is TRBJ1-2, the V gene TRBV20-1, with 7 bases matching TRBD1. This chain's CDR3 is CSARDTGANYGYTF. The DNA for the CDR3 is TGCAGTGCTAGGGATACAGGGGCAAACTATGGCTACACCTTC.